These T cell receptor beta chains were read from a single sample in a study of shared clonotypes between healthy human individuals. Produced via immunoSEQ multiplex PCR; TCRdb's table is partial and in-frame only. The table has roughly 200,000 clones, around 63% seen once. Sequencing was done on a sample of memory CD4+ T cells sorted from blood. The receptors here all came from a man aged 25 to 45 in good health. Each CDR3 is given without its conserved first and last residue. Fields, in order: V gene, CDR3 length, J gene, clone size, CDR3 protein. Clone size is not always given. Where it is, it says once, few, many or a class for expanded clones.

TRBV30,10,TRBJ2-5,few,ARSRDQETQY
TRBV20-1,9,TRBJ2-5,NA,SANLAQTQY
TRBV11-2,14,TRBJ2-1,NA,ASSLELASGGNEQF
TRBV29-1,11,TRBJ2-1,NA,SAYSGGNNEQF
TRBV19,15,TRBJ2-7,NA,ASRQQGRSLSTYEQY
TRBV2,10,TRBJ1-2,NA,ASRVGGDGYT
TRBV7-9,16,TRBJ2-5,NA,ASSLWGLGTPISETQY
TRBV11-2,16,TRBJ1-1,NA,ASSPKRTVGVSNTEAF
TRBV18,12,TRBJ2-7,NA,ASSPINPSYEQY
TRBV6-1,13,TRBJ1-1,many,ARRKFDEMNTEAF
TRBV27,10,TRBJ1-2,NA,ASSSWGYGYT
TRBV28,14,TRBJ2-1,few,ASSFWAAETYNEQF
TRBV5-5,11,TRBJ1-1,many,ASLQGMNTEAF
TRBV11-2,12,TRBJ1-3,NA,ASSGGTYGNTIY
TRBV15,11,TRBJ2-1,few,ATSSENRNEQF
TRBV27,12,TRBJ2-1,NA,ASKGLAGGNEQF
TRBV5-5,12,TRBJ2-1,few,ASSFVAGGGEQF
TRBV18,13,TRBJ2-2,NA,ASSPDRMNTGELF
TRBV2,12,TRBJ1-4,NA,ATNRQGSNEKLF
TRBV5-5,10,TRBJ1-1,NA,ASSLGTGRTF
TRBV6-6,14,TRBJ2-1,NA,ASSPRGWAGGSEQF
TRBV5-1,11,TRBJ1-2,NA,ASSSGTGFGDT
TRBV9,11,TRBJ1-5,NA,ASSVGFNQPQH
TRBV5-1,14,TRBJ2-2,NA,ASSLDSGLATGELF
TRBV27,12,TRBJ2-7,NA,ASSLRDGPYEQY
TRBV5-8,13,TRBJ1-1,NA,ASSLSGTVNTEAF
TRBV5-4,12,TRBJ2-5,NA,ASSFVSGQETQY
TRBV29-1,10,TRBJ2-3,NA,SVVPAGDTQY